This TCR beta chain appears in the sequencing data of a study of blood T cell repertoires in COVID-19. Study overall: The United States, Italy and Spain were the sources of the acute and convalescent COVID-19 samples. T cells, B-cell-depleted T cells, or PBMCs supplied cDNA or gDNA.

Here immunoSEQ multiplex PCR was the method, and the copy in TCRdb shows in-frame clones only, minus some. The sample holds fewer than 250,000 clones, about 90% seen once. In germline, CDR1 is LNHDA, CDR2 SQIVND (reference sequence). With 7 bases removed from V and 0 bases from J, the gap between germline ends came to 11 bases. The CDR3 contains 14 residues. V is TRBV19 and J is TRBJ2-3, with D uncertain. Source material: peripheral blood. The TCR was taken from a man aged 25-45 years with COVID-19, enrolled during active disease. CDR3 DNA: TGTGCCAGTAATCGCGGAAGTAGCACAGATACGCAGTATTTT. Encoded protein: CASNRGSSTDTQYF.